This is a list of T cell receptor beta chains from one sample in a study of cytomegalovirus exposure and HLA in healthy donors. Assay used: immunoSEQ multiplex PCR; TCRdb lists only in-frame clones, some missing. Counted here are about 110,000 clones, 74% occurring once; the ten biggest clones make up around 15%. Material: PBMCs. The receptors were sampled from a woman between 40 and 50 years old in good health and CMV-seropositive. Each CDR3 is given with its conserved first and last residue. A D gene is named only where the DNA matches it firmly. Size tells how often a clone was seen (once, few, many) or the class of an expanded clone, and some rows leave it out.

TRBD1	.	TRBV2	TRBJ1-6	TGTGCCAGCATGACTGGGACAGGCGGAAATTCACCCCTCCACTTT	CASMTGTGGNSPLHF
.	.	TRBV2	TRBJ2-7	TGTGCCAGCAGTGGGCCAGGGGACGAGCAGTACTTC	CASSGPGDEQYF
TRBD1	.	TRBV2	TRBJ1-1	TGTGCCAGCTGCTCCGGGACAGGGGTTGAAGCTTTCTTT	CASCSGTGVEAFF
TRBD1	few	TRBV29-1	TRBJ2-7	TGCAGCGTTCTCGGGACAGGGGCCGATTACGAGCAGTACTTC	CSVLGTGADYEQYF
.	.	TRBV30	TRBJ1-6	TGTGCCTGGGAACGAGGTGGGGGCTCACCCCTCCACTTT	CAWERGGGSPLHF
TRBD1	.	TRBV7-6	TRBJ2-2	TGTGCCAGCAGCTTAACGGGGACAGTTATCACCGGGGAGCTGTTTTTT	CASSLTGTVITGELFF
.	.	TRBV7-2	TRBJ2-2	TGTGCCAGCAGCCGTACCCGGGACACCGGGGAGCTGTTTTTT	CASSRTRDTGELFF
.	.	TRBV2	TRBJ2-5	TGTGCCAGCAGTGACAGGCTCGGAGGGGAGACCCAGTACTTC	CASSDRLGGETQYF
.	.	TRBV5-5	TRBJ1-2	TGTGCCAGCAGCTCCCCACAGGGATCTCATGGCTACACCTTC	CASSSPQGSHGYTF
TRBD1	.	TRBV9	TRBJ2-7	TGTGCCAGCAGCGTAAGTACAGGGGGACCCTACGAGCAGTACTTC	CASSVSTGGPYEQYF
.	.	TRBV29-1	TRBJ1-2	TGCAGCGTTGCAGGACAGCTAAACTATGGCTACACCTTC	CSVAGQLNYGYTF
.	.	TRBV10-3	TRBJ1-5	TGTGCCATCAGTGATTACATACAGTCGAATCAGCCCCAGCATTTT	CAISDYIQSNQPQHF
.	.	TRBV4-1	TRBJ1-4	TGCGCCAGCAGCCCCTCAGGGACAACTAATGAAAAACTGTTTTTT	CASSPSGTTNEKLFF
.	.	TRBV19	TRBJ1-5	TGTGCCAGTAGTATATTGCAGGGCCGTGCCCAGCATTTT	CASSILQGRAQHF
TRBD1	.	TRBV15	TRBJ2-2	TGTGCCACCAGCCACAGGGGGTCCGGGGAGCTGTTTTTT	CATSHRGSGELFF
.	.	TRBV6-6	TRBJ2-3	TGTGCCAGCAGTTACGGTCTAGTCGAAGATACGCAGTATTTT	CASSYGLVEDTQYF
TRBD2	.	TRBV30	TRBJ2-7	TGTGCTGGTAGTTCTGGGGGGGTGACCTACGAGCAGTACTTC	CAGSSGGVTYEQYF
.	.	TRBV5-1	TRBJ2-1	TGCGCCAGCAGCCGGACACTTGACGAACTGTTCTTC	CASSRTLDELFF
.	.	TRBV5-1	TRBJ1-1	TGCGCCAGCAGCTTGGAAATCGAGACAGCCGAAGCTTTCTTT	CASSLEIETAEAFF
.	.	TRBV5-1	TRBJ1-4	TGCGCCAGCAGCTTTAACACCCTTAATGAAAAACTGTTTTTT	CASSFNTLNEKLFF
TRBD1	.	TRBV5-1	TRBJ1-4	TGCGCCAGCAGCGCTACAGGGGCAACTAATGAAAAACTGTTTTTT	CASSATGATNEKLFF
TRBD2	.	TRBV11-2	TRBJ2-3	TGTGCCAGTGGGACTAGCCCTAGCACAGATACGCAGTATTTT	CASGTSPSTDTQYF
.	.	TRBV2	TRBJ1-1	TGTGCCAGCAGTGACAGTCTTAACACTGAAGCTTTCTTT	CASSDSLNTEAFF
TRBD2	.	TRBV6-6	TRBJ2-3	TGTGCCAGCAGTTACCAGCGGGGTACAGATACGCAGTATTTT	CASSYQRGTDTQYF
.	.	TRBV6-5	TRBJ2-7	TGTGCCAGCAGCCCTATGTCCGCCTACGAGCAGTACTTC	CASSPMSAYEQYF